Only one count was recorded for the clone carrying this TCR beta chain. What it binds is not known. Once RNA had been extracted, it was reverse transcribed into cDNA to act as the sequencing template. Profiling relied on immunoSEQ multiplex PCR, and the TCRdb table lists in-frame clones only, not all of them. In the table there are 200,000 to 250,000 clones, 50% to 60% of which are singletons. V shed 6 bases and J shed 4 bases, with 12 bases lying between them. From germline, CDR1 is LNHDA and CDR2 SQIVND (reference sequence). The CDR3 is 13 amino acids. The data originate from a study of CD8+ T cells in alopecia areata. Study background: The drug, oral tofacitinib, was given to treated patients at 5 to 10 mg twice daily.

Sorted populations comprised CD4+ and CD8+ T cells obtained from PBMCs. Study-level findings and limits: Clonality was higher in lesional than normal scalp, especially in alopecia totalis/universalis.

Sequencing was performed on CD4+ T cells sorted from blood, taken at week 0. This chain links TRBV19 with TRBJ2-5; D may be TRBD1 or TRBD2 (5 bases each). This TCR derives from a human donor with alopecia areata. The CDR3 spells CASSSQRGETQYF. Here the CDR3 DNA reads TGTGCCAGTAGCTCCCAGAGGGGAGAGACCCAGTACTTC.